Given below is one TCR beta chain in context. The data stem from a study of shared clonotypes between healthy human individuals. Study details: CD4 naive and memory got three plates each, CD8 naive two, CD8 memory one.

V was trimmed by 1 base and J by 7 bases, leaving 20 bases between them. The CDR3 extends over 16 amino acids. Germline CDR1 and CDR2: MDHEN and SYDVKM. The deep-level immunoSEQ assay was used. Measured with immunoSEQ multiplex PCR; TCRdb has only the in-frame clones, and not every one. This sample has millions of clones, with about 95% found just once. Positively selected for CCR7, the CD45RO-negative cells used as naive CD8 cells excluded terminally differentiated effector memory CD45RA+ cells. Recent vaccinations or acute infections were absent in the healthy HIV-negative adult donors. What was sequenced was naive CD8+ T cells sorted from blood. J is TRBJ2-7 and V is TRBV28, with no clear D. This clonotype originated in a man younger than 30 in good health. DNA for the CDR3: TGTGCCAGCAGTTTATTTCCCCCAGGAACGGGTGGGGAGCAGTACTTC. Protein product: CASSLFPPGTGGEQYF.